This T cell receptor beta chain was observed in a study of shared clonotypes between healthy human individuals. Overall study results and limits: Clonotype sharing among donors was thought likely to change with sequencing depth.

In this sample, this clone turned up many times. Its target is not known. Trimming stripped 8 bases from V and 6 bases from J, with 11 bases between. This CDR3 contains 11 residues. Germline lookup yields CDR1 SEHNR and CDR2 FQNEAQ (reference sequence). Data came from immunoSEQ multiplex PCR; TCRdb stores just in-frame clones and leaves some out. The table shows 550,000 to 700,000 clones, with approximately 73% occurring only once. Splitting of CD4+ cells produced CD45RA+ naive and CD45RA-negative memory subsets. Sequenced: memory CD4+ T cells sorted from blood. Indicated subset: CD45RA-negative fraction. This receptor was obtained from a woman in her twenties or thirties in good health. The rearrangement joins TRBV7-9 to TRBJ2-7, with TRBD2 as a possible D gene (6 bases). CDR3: CASGRGREQYF. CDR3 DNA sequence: TGTGCCAGCGGGCGGGGCCGCGAGCAGTACTTC.